The rows below give T cell receptor beta chains drawn from one sample of a study of blood T cell repertoires in COVID-19. Measured with immunoSEQ multiplex PCR; TCRdb has only the in-frame clones, and not every one. In the table there are under 250,000 clones, around 88% of which are singletons. The sample consisted of peripheral blood. All receptors derive from a woman older than 75 with COVID-19, enrolled during active disease. CDR3s include the opening cysteine and the closing phenylalanine or tryptophan. A D gene is named only where the DNA matches it firmly. Some rows have no size entry. The others give once, few or many, or a class for an expanded clone.

CASREVGGSWQQYF,TGTGCCAGCAGGGAGGTCGGGGGTAGTTGGCAGCAGTACTTC,TRBJ2-7,.,.,TRBV7-9
CASSGTAKGEKLFF,TGTGCCAGCAGTGGGACAGCCAAGGGGGAAAAACTGTTTTTT,TRBJ1-4,.,TRBD1,TRBV27
CASTQGGFYGYTF,TGTGCCAGCACCCAGGGGGGTTTCTATGGCTACACCTTC,TRBJ1-2,few,TRBD1,TRBV28
CASSLPTVRISDNYGYTF,TGTGCCAGCAGCCTTCCGACAGTCCGGATTTCTGATAACTATGGCTACACCTTC,TRBJ1-2,.,.,TRBV7-2
CAISIGRENTEAFF,TGTGCCATCAGCATAGGACGGGAGAACACTGAAGCTTTCTTT,TRBJ1-1,.,.,TRBV10-3
CASSFGSPGANVLTF,TGCGCCAGCAGCTTTGGCTCACCTGGGGCCAACGTCCTGACTTTC,TRBJ2-6,.,.,TRBV5-1
CASSTGFSPLHF,TGTGCCAGCAGTACAGGGTTTTCACCCCTCCACTTT,TRBJ1-6,.,.,TRBV12-3/TRBV12-4
CASSHGGSRSYNSPLHF,TGTGCCAGCAGCCATGGGGGGAGTAGGTCCTATAATTCACCCCTCCACTTT,TRBJ1-6,.,.,TRBV28
CASSQQGPSYEQYF,TGTGCCAGCAGCCAACAGGGGCCGTCCTACGAGCAGTACTTC,TRBJ2-7,.,TRBD1,TRBV28
CASSPTSPSETQYF,TGCGCCAGCAGCCCGACTAGTCCATCTGAGACCCAGTACTTC,TRBJ2-5,.,.,TRBV5-1
CASSLASDQPQHF,TGTGCCAGCAGCTTAGCATCGGATCAGCCCCAGCATTTT,TRBJ1-5,.,.,TRBV7-8
CASYVTSAGELFF,TGTGCCAGCTACGTCACTAGCGCCGGGGAGCTGTTTTTT,TRBJ2-2,.,TRBD2,TRBV18
CAWRRQGRSSPLHF,TGTGCCTGGAGAAGACAGGGTCGTAGTTCACCCCTCCACTTT,TRBJ1-6,.,TRBD1,TRBV30
CASSFKQGASTGELFF,TGTGCCAGCAGCTTTAAACAGGGGGCATCCACCGGGGAGCTGTTTTTT,TRBJ2-2,.,TRBD1,TRBV7-2
CASSPDSKPYSNQPQHF,TGTGCCAGCAGCCCGGACAGTAAACCATATAGCAATCAGCCCCAGCATTTT,TRBJ1-5,.,.,TRBV28
CASSDQALGYTF,TGTGCCAGCAGTGACCAAGCGTTGGGCTACACCTTC,TRBJ1-2,.,.,TRBV25-1
CASSWDRNTEAFF,TGTGCCAGCAGCTGGGACAGGAACACTGAAGCTTTCTTT,TRBJ1-1,.,TRBD1,TRBV7-2
CASSSFGGSSYNEQFF,TGCGCCAGCAGCTCTTTCGGGGGTAGCTCCTACAATGAGCAGTTCTTC,TRBJ2-1,.,.,TRBV5-1
CASSSRQGVNQPQHF,TGTGCCAGCAGTTCAAGACAGGGGGTCAATCAGCCCCAGCATTTT,TRBJ1-5,.,TRBD1,TRBV6-2/TRBV6-3
CSVGQTSDQPQHF,TGCAGCGTGGGGCAGACCTCAGATCAGCCCCAGCATTTT,TRBJ1-5,once,.,TRBV29-1
CASSPRRSGANVLTF,TGTGCCAGCAGCCCTAGGCGCTCTGGGGCCAACGTCCTGACTTTC,TRBJ2-6,.,.,TRBV11-2
CASSLGGYGYTF,TGTGCCAGCAGCCTAGGAGGGTATGGCTACACCTTC,TRBJ1-2,.,.,TRBV28
CASSIDTDQPQHF,TGTGCCAGCAGCATTGACACAGATCAGCCCCAGCATTTT,TRBJ1-5,once,.,TRBV9
CAAKITGNTGELFF,TGTGCCGCAAAGATTACAGGGAACACCGGGGAGCTGTTTTTT,TRBJ2-2,.,.,TRBV19
CAFRGADWSNQPQHF,TGTGCCTTTCGGGGGGCAGACTGGAGCAATCAGCCCCAGCATTTT,TRBJ1-5,.,.,TRBV30
CASSQVPRGTDNSPLHF,TGCGCCAGCAGCCAAGTACCCCGCGGGACAGATAATTCACCCCTCCACTTT,TRBJ1-6,.,TRBD1,TRBV4-1
CASSYGREGPQHF,TGTGCCAGCAGTTACGGCAGGGAAGGACCCCAGCATTTT,TRBJ1-5,.,.,TRBV6-2/TRBV6-3
CASSPRPGGENTEAFF,TGTGCCAGCAGCCCACGCCCAGGAGGGGAGAACACTGAAGCTTTCTTT,TRBJ1-1,few,.,TRBV3-1/TRBV3-2
CASSQQQGIGELFF,TGCGCCAGCAGCCAACAACAGGGAATAGGGGAGCTGTTTTTT,TRBJ2-2,.,.,TRBV4-3
CASTLNREGSLGYTF,TGTGCCAGCACCTTAAACAGGGAAGGTAGTTTAGGCTACACCTTC,TRBJ1-2,.,.,TRBV11-2
CASYGRTENTEAFF,TGTGCCAGCTATGGTCGGACAGAGAACACTGAAGCTTTCTTT,TRBJ1-1,.,.,TRBV28
CASSIEGGGLQPQHF,TGTGCCAGTAGTATAGAGGGGGGAGGGCTTCAGCCCCAGCATTTT,TRBJ1-5,.,.,TRBV19
CASSPDRVGEKLFF,TGTGCCAGCTCACCCGACAGGGTCGGGGAAAAACTGTTTTTT,TRBJ1-4,.,TRBD1,TRBV18
CASSEAWTGERFEKLFF,TGTGCCAGCAGTGAGGCTTGGACAGGGGAACGGTTCGAAAAACTGTTTTTT,TRBJ1-4,.,TRBD1,TRBV2
CASSQAGVLTDTQYF,TGTGCCAGCAGCCAAGCGGGGGTTCTCACAGATACGCAGTATTTT,TRBJ2-3,.,.,TRBV3-1/TRBV3-2
CASMLTVGNIQYF,TGTGCCAGCATGTTGACAGTTGGAAACATTCAGTACTTC,TRBJ2-4,.,.,TRBV28
CAISGGTGNQPQHF,TGTGCCATCAGTGGAGGGACAGGAAATCAGCCCCAGCATTTT,TRBJ1-5,.,TRBD1,TRBV10-3
CASSSGTGNSPLHF,TGTGCCAGCAGCTCCGGGACAGGGAATTCACCCCTCCACTTT,TRBJ1-6,.,TRBD1,TRBV5-4
CASIEHRGPGEKLFF,TGTGCCAGTATTGAACACAGGGGTCCGGGAGAAAAACTGTTTTTT,TRBJ1-4,few,TRBD1,TRBV19
CASSLDSRGGTQYF,TGCGCCAGCAGCTTGGATTCCAGGGGTGGGACCCAGTACTTC,TRBJ2-5,few,.,TRBV5-1
CASKHRQDPSGGYTF,TGTGCCAGCAAGCACCGACAGGACCCATCCGGGGGCTACACCTTC,TRBJ1-2,.,.,TRBV6-5